One T cell receptor (beta chain) is described in this entry. Its antigen is not identified. Described time point: week 11, during vaccination. With topical imiquimod, each dose of the vaccine consisted of 300 ug of mutant IDH1 20-mer peptide. This sample is part of a study of a mutant IDH1 vaccine in newly diagnosed glioma. Study as a whole: The study gave patients eight vaccinations in weeks 1, 3, 5, 7, 11, 15, 19, 23.

V lost 4 bases to trimming and J lost 5 bases, with 12 bases between them. The CDR3 spans 13 residues. Germline CDR1 SGHDN, CDR2 FVKESK. TCRdb's copy holds only in-frame clones and misses some; the assay was immunoSEQ multiplex PCR. Of around 130,000 clones listed, 80% were seen once; the top ten hold 5% to 7%. The rearrangement links TRBV14 to TRBJ2-7; D call uncertain. This clonotype was sampled from a man in his forties with glioma. The input for sequencing was PBMCs, taken from a glioma patient whose treatment included an IDH1 peptide vaccine. The CDR3, as DNA: TGTGCCAGCAGCCTTTCCGATGGGGACGAGCAGTACTTC. Its translation: CASSLSDGDEQYF.